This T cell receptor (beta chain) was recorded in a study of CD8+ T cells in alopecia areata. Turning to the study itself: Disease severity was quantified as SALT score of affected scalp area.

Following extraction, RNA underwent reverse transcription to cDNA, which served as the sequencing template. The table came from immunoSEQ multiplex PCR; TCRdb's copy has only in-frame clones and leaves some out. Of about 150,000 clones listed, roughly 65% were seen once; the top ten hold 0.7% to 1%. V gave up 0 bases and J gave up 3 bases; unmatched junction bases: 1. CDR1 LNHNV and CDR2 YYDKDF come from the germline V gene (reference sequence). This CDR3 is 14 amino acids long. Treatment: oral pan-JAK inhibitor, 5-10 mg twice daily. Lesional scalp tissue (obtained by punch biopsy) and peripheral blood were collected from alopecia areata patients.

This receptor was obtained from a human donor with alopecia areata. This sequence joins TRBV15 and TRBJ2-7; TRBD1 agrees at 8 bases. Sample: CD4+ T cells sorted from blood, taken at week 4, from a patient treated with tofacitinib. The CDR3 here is CATSRDTGGYEQYF. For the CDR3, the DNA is TGTGCCACCAGCAGAGATACAGGGGGCTACGAGCAGTACTTC.